Described below is a single T cell receptor (beta chain) sequence and its context. The antigen remains undetermined. V lost 1 base, J lost 5 bases, and 9 bases stayed unmatched. The CDR3 length is 19 residues. Germline CDR1 reads SGHVS; CDR2 reads FNYEAQ. RNA transcripts gave rise to amplified TCR beta CDR3 regions. HTBI primers drove first-round RT-PCR of the TCR CDR3. Each CDR3 protein gets one entry after TCRdb re-called the multiplex PCR reads with MiXCR. The sample lists hundreds of thousands of distinct CDR3 sequences; roughly 20% were seen once. These data come from a study of T cells in Graves' hyperthyroidism and ophthalmopathy. Findings of the study overall: The model anticipated ophthalmopathy a median approximately 6.7 months pre-onset. Appearing also in blood were most of the thyroid clonotypes expanded above 0.001.

Input material: blood. This chain uses TRBV7-6 with TRBJ2-3; 16 bases are shared with TRBD2. The receptor comes from a woman aged 45-65 years with Graves' hyperthyroidism that later progressed to Graves' ophthalmopathy. CDR3 region: CASSLGPGLAGGPGDTQYF. CDR3 in DNA: TGTGCCAGCAGCTTAGGCCCGGGACTAGCGGGGGGGCCTGGAGATACGCAGTATTTT.